This TCR beta chain was sequenced for a study of graft-versus-host responses after intestinal transplantation. CDR3 length: 14 residues. The V end was cut by 8 bases, the J end by 5 bases, with 18 bases between. Germline V gives CDR1 SEHNR, CDR2 FQNEAQ (reference sequence). Study results and limitations: After transplant, early declines in HvG clones were associated with peak levels of circulating GvH clones.

Here immunoSEQ multiplex PCR was the method, and the copy in TCRdb shows in-frame clones only, minus some. The sample lists fewer than 100,000 clones, about 84% seen once, with more than 1.4% in the top ten. About this clone: Its antigen is unknown.

Sequencing used PBMCs, obtained 255 days after intestinal transplant. This sequence originates from a human patient who received an intestinal transplant, so some T cells may come from the graft donor. V and J are TRBV7-9 and TRBJ1-1; perhaps TRBD1 as D (6 bases). This CDR3 is CASSLGRGETEAFF. CDR3 DNA: TGTGCCAGCTCCCTTGGCAGGGGAGAGACTGAAGCTTTCTTT.